A selection of T cell receptor beta chains follows, all from one sample in a study of CD8+CD57+ T cells in acquired aplastic anemia. One entry per CDR3 protein, called by TCRdb with MiXCR from the reads. The sample comprises approximately 220,000 distinct CDR3 sequences, around 45% of which are singletons, and 7.8% rests with the top ten. Specimen: sorted CD4+, CD8+, or CD8+CD57+ T cells (not recorded which) from PBMCs. These receptors originate from a human donor with aplastic anemia. Both conserved end residues are part of each CDR3. D genes are given only for firm matches. Clone size, where shown, is once, few, many, or a class for clones that have expanded.

clone size	J gene	D gene	V gene	CDR3 protein	CDR3 DNA
many	TRBJ2-7	TRBD1	TRBV2	CASRGDRLWYEQYF	TGTGCCAGCAGGGGGGACAGGTTGTGGTACGAGCAGTACTTC
.	TRBJ1-4	TRBD1	TRBV19	CASSIVQGTTNEKLFF	TGTGCCAGTAGTATAGTACAGGGGACAACTAATGAAAAACTGTTTTTT
many	TRBJ1-3	TRBD1	TRBV10-3	CAISETGQGVSSSGNTIYF	TGTGCCATCAGTGAGACCGGACAGGGGGTGTCGTCGTCTGGAAACACCATATATTTT
many	TRBJ2-3	TRBD2	TRBV7-3	CASSSGGGRGTDTQYF	TGTGCCAGCAGTTCTGGGGGGGGACGCGGCACAGATACGCAGTATTTT
many	TRBJ2-7	.	TRBV7-9	CASAVNYEQYF	TGTGCCAGCGCTGTCAACTACGAGCAGTACTTC
.	TRBJ2-5	.	TRBV20-1	CSALDWMFAETQYF	TGCAGTGCTTTGGACTGGATGTTCGCAGAGACCCAGTACTTC
.	TRBJ2-7	TRBD2	TRBV5-1	CASSFCPNGGAYEQYF	TGCGCCAGCAGCTTTTGTCCAAATGGGGGGGCCTACGAGCAGTACTTC
.	TRBJ1-2	.	TRBV5-4	CASSPDKGGNYGYTF	TGTGCCAGCAGCCCTGACAAAGGGGGTAACTATGGCTACACCTTC
.	TRBJ1-5	.	TRBV15	CATSRDRDQPQHF	TGTGCCACCAGCAGAGATAGGGATCAGCCCCAGCATTTT
many	TRBJ1-1	.	TRBV19	CASSITGNTEAFF	TGTGCCAGTAGTATCACGGGAAACACTGAAGCTTTCTTT
.	TRBJ2-5	.	TRBV25-1	CASSEQGRGQETQYF	TGTGCCAGCAGTGAGCAAGGGAGGGGGCAAGAGACCCAGTACTTC
few	TRBJ1-3	.	TRBV6-1	CASSKSPGHPSGNTIYF	TGTGCCAGCAGTAAATCCCCGGGACATCCTTCTGGAAACACCATATATTTT
.	TRBJ1-3	.	TRBV27	CASSLRGASGNTIYF	TGTGCCAGCAGTTTAAGAGGAGCCTCTGGAAACACCATATATTTT
few	TRBJ1-1	TRBD1	TRBV30	CAWSETGGPTEAFF	TGTGCCTGGAGTGAGACAGGGGGTCCCACTGAAGCTTTCTTT
.	TRBJ2-7	TRBD1	TRBV2	CASSQGGQGVDEQYF	TGTGCCAGCAGCCAAGGAGGACAGGGGGTTGACGAGCAGTACTTC
many	TRBJ2-7	TRBD1	TRBV14	CASSQEDRGLSEQYF	TGTGCCAGCAGCCAAGAGGACAGGGGACTTTCCGAGCAGTACTTC
many	TRBJ2-1	TRBD2	TRBV7-9	CANDRAGGSYNEQFF	TGTGCCAACGATCGCGCGGGAGGGTCTTACAATGAGCAGTTCTTC
few	TRBJ2-7	.	TRBV29-1	CSVGEGTYEQYF	TGCAGCGTTGGGGAAGGTACCTACGAGCAGTACTTC
many	TRBJ1-1	.	TRBV24-1	CAIKSGGTEAFF	TGTGCCATCAAAAGCGGGGGCACTGAAGCTTTCTTT
.	TRBJ2-7	.	TRBV6-5	CASSYPKSHEQYF	TGTGCCAGCAGTTACCCAAAATCGCATGAGCAGTACTTC
many	TRBJ2-6	.	TRBV6-1	CASSVGGSGANVLTF	TGTGCCAGCAGTGTGGGAGGCTCTGGGGCCAACGTCCTGACTTTC
many	TRBJ1-4	.	TRBV7-8	CASSFLSNGEKLFF	TGTGCCAGCAGCTTCTTAAGTAACGGTGAAAAACTGTTTTTT
many	TRBJ2-1	.	TRBV14	CASSQVAPSSNEQFF	TGTGCCAGCAGCCAAGTAGCCCCATCTAGTAATGAGCAGTTCTTC
.	TRBJ1-1	.	TRBV20-1	CSAYQYSSGGGTEAFF	TGCAGTGCCTACCAATATTCTTCGGGAGGGGGCACTGAAGCTTTCTTT
.	TRBJ2-2	TRBD1	TRBV6-5	CASSETQGATGELFF	TGTGCCAGCAGTGAGACCCAGGGGGCAACCGGGGAGCTGTTTTTT
once	TRBJ1-2	.	TRBV14	CASGTDYGYTF	TGTGCCAGCGGGACCGACTATGGCTACACCTTC
many	TRBJ1-2	.	TRBV9	CASSAGRQLYGYTF	TGTGCCAGCAGCGCCGGACGCCAGCTCTATGGCTACACCTTC
.	TRBJ2-2	TRBD1	TRBV4-2	CASSRSRQGRTGELFF	TGTGCCAGCAGCCGTAGTCGACAGGGGAGGACCGGGGAGCTGTTTTTT
many	TRBJ1-6	.	TRBV4-3	CASSQDHRGYTSPLHF	TGCGCCAGCAGCCAAGATCACAGAGGTTATACATCACCCCTCCACTTT
many	TRBJ2-5	.	TRBV29-1	CSVGRQTPQETQYF	TGCAGCGTTGGCAGGCAAACCCCTCAAGAGACCCAGTACTTC
.	TRBJ2-2	TRBD1	TRBV10-3	CAISGQGCGELFF	TGTGCCATCAGTGGACAGGGGTGCGGGGAGCTGTTTTTT
.	TRBJ2-1	.	TRBV27	CASSSDFPRSYNEQFF	TGTGCCAGCAGTTCGGACTTCCCAAGGTCCTACAATGAGCAGTTCTTC
.	TRBJ1-6	.	TRBV10-2	CASSWTALSPLHF	TGCGCCAGCAGTTGGACAGCTCTTTCACCCCTCCACTTT
many	TRBJ2-2	.	TRBV9	CASSLRTASGELFF	TGTGCCAGCAGCCTGAGGACTGCATCCGGGGAGCTGTTTTTT
few	TRBJ1-5	TRBD1	TRBV7-2	CASSWGTGWNQPQHF	TGTGCCAGCAGCTGGGGGACAGGGTGGAATCAGCCCCAGCATTTT
many	TRBJ1-2	TRBD1	TRBV20-1	CSASTGEDYGYTF	TGCAGTGCTTCGACAGGGGAGGACTATGGCTACACCTTC
many	TRBJ1-2	TRBD1	TRBV12-3/TRBV12-4	CASSRGDRVYSYGYTF	TGTGCCAGCTCGCGCGGGGACAGGGTTTATTCTTATGGCTACACCTTC
.	TRBJ1-1	TRBD1	TRBV5-1	CASSPTGDTEVFF	TGCGCCAGCAGCCCCACAGGGGACACTGAAGTTTTCTTT
.	TRBJ1-4	.	TRBV20-1	CSAREGYGVDEKLFF	TGCAGTGCTAGAGAGGGGTACGGGGTTGATGAAAAACTGTTTTTT
.	TRBJ2-1	TRBD2	TRBV7-9	CASSLLLAGAYNEQFF	TGTGCCAGCAGTTTACTACTAGCGGGAGCCTACAATGAGCAGTTCTTC
.	TRBJ2-5	TRBD2	TRBV20-1	CSARDLAGEQETQYF	TGCAGTGCTAGAGATCTAGCGGGAGAACAAGAGACCCAGTACTTC